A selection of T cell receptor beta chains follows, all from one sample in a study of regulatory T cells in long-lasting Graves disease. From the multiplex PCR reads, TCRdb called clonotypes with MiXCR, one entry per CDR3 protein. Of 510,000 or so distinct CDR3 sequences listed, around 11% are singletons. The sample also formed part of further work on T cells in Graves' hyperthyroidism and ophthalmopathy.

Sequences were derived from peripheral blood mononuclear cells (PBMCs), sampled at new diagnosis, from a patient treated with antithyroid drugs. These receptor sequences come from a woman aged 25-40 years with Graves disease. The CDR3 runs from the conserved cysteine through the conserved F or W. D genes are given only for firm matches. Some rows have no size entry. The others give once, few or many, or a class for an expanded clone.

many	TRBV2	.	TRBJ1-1	CASSVAMNTEAFF	TGTGCCAGTAGTGTCGCCATGAACACTGAAGCTTTCTTT
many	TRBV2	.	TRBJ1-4	CASSELERVGEKLFF	TGTGCCAGCAGTGAACTAGAGCGGGTGGGTGAAAAACTGTTTTTT
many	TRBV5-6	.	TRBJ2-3	CASSLRLTGGDTQYF	TGTGCCAGCAGCTTGAGGTTGACAGGAGGAGATACGCAGTATTTT
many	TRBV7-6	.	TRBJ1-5	CASSPGLNSNQPQHF	TGTGCCAGCAGCCCAGGACTGAATAGCAATCAGCCCCAGCATTTT
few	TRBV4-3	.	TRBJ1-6	CASSQGTLHNSPLHF	TGCGCCAGCAGCCAAGGGACACTTCATAATTCACCCCTCCACTTT
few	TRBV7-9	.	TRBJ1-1	CASSLGFVTEAFF	TGTGCCAGCAGCTTAGGATTCGTCACTGAAGCTTTCTTT
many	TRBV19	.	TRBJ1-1	CASSLTSGIAFF	TGTGCCAGTAGTTTGACATCGGGCATCGCTTTCTTT
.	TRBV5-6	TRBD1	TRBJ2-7	CASERQGTYEQYF	TGTGCCAGCGAGAGACAGGGGACATACGAGCAGTACTTC
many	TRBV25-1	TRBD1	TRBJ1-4	CASSDVTTRTGREKLFF	TGTGCCAGCAGTGATGTGACTACCCGGACAGGCCGTGAAAAACTGTTTTTT
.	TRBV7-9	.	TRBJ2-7	CASSLDLDFTYEQYF	TGTGCCAGCAGCCTAGACCTGGACTTCACCTACGAGCAGTACTTC
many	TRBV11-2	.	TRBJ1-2	CASSRENYGYTF	TGTGCCAGCTCTAGGGAAAACTATGGCTACACCTTC
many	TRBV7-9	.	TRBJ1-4	CASSSLPVEPRRTEKLFF	TGTGCCAGCAGTTCCCTACCTGTGGAACCCAGGAGGACTGAAAAACTGTTTTTT
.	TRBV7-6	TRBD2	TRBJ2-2	CASSWAGTSRRNTGELFF	TGTGCCAGCAGCTGGGCCGGGACTAGCAGACGGAACACCGGGGAGCTGTTTTTT
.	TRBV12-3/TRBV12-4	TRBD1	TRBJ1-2	CTSTRTGYGYTF	TGTACCAGCACCCGGACAGGGTACGGCTACACCTTC
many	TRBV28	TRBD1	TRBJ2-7	CASSLVNHRGRDEQYF	TGTGCCAGCAGTCTCGTAAACCACAGGGGGCGCGACGAGCAGTACTTC
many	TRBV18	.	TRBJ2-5	CASSLVVGETQYF	TGTGCCAGCAGCTTAGTAGTGGGGGAGACCCAGTACTTC
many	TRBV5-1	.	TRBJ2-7	CASSLMDSRPEQYF	TGCGCCAGCAGCCTGATGGACTCCCGACCCGAGCAGTACTTC
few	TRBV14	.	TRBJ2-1	CASSQIGTPGNEQFF	TGTGCCAGCAGCCAAATCGGGACTCCGGGCAATGAGCAGTTCTTC
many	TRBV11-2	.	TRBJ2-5	CASSLGQSGETQYF	TGTGCCAGCAGCTTAGGACAGAGTGGGGAGACCCAGTACTTC
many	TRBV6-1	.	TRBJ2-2	CASSEAPLARDTGELFF	TGTGCCAGCAGTGAAGCCCCGCTAGCGAGGGACACCGGGGAGCTGTTTTTT
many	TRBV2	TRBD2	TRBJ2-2	CASSLGLAGGPGTGELFF	TGTGCCAGCAGCCTGGGACTAGCGGGAGGGCCGGGGACCGGGGAGCTGTTTTTT
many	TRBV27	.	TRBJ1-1	CASSMGRWVNTEAFF	TGTGCCAGCAGTATGGGCAGGTGGGTGAACACTGAAGCTTTCTTT
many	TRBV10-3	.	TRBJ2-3	CAISAGVRSTDTQYF	TGTGCCATCAGTGCCGGAGTTAGATCCACAGATACGCAGTATTTT
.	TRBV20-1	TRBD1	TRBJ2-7	CSAGPGQSYEQYF	TGCAGTGCAGGACCGGGACAGAGCTACGAGCAGTACTTC
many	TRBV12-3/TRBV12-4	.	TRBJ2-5	CASSLGQHSQETQYF	TGTGCCAGCAGTTTAGGTCAGCACAGTCAAGAGACCCAGTACTTC
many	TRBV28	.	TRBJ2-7	CLPYEQYF	TGTCTTCCCTACGAGCAGTACTTC
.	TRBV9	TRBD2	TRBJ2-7	CASSVGGGLAYEQYF	TGTGCCAGCAGCGTAGGTGGGGGACTAGCCTACGAGCAGTACTTC
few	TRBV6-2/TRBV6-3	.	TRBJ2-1	CASSYSAGWGAWDNEQFF	TGTGCCAGCAGTTACTCCGCAGGGTGGGGGGCTTGGGACAATGAGCAGTTCTTC
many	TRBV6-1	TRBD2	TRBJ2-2	CASSEGGVLAGLLPGELFF	TGTGCCAGCAGTGAAGGTGGGGTACTAGCGGGTTTATTGCCCGGGGAGCTGTTTTTT
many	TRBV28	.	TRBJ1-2	CASSLGVNYGYTF	TGTGCCAGCAGCCTGGGGGTAAACTATGGCTACACCTTC
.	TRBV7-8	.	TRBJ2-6	CASSLAIGRGDYGANVLTF	TGTGCCAGCAGCTTGGCGATCGGGAGAGGCGATTATGGGGCCAACGTCCTGACTTTC
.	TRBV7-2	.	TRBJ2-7	CASSFGNGIPYEQYF	TGTGCCAGCAGCTTCGGTAACGGGATCCCCTACGAGCAGTACTTC
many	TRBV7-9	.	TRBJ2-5	CASSSGPRTEYF	TGTGCCAGCAGCTCGGGACCCAGGACGGAGTACTTC
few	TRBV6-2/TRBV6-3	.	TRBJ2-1	CASSYSPDRWNEQFF	TGTGCCAGCAGTTACTCCCCCGACAGGTGGAATGAGCAGTTCTTC
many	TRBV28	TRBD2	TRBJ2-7	CASSFILDTSGTYEQYF	TGTGCCAGCAGTTTTATCTTGGATACTAGCGGGACCTACGAGCAGTACTTC
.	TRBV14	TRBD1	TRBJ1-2	CASSQSVTGGRGYTF	TGTGCCAGCAGCCAATCGGTGACAGGGGGACGCGGCTACACCTTC
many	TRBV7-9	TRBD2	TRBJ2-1	CASSSGRAPYEQFF	TGTGCCAGCAGCAGCGGGAGGGCCCCCTATGAGCAGTTCTTC
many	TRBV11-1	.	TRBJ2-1	CASSHRGASYNEQFF	TGTGCCAGCAGTCACCGGGGGGCATCCTACAATGAGCAGTTCTTC
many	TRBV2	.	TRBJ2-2	CASSEPAWGVYTGELFF	TGTGCCAGCAGTGAACCGGCATGGGGGGTGTACACCGGGGAGCTGTTTTTT
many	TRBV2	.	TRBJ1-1	CASSAITNTEAFF	TGTGCCAGCAGTGCAATCACAAACACTGAAGCTTTCTTT
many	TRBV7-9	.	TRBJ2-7	CASSVKGGTEQYF	TGTGCCAGCAGCGTCAAGGGCGGAACCGAGCAGTACTTC
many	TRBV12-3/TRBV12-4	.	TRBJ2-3	CASSPGTEQSTDTQYF	TGTGCCAGCAGCCCGGGGACGGAACAAAGCACAGATACGCAGTATTTT
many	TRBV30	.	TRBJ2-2	CAWSEEHEIGELFF	TGTGCCTGGAGTGAGGAACACGAGATCGGGGAGCTGTTTTTT
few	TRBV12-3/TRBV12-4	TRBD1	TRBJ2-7	CASSYRGSKDEQYF	TGTGCCAGCAGTTACAGGGGAAGCAAGGACGAGCAGTACTTC
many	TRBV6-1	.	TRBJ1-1	CASSYGRGDGTEAFF	TGTGCCAGCAGCTACGGGAGGGGGGACGGCACTGAAGCTTTCTTT
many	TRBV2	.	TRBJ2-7	CASSELAVRYEQYF	TGTGCCAGCAGTGAGTTGGCGGTTAGATACGAGCAGTACTTC
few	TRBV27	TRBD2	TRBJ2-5	CASSFRVVSGINQETQYF	TGTGCCAGCAGTTTCCGCGTGGTAAGCGGGATTAATCAAGAGACCCAGTACTTC
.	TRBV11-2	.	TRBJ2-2	CASSLGGYGELFF	TGTGCCAGCAGCTTAGGAGGGTACGGGGAGCTGTTTTTT
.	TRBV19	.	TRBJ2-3	CASSILSGSPDTQYF	TGTGCCAGTAGTATCCTAAGTGGTAGCCCAGATACGCAGTATTTT
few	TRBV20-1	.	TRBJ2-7	CSASITEGEQYF	TGCAGTGCTAGTATCACGGAGGGCGAGCAGTACTTC
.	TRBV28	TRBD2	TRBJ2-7	CASSRTSGPYYEQYF	TGTGCCAGCAGCCGGACTAGCGGACCTTACTACGAGCAGTACTTC
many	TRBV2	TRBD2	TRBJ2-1	CASSPGRSSGRYNEQFF	TGTGCCAGCAGTCCGGGTCGAAGTAGCGGGAGGTACAATGAGCAGTTCTTC
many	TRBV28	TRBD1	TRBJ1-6	CASLPGQRNSPLHF	TGTGCCAGCCTGCCGGGACAGAGAAATTCACCCCTCCACTTT
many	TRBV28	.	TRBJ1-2	CASRRSPYGYTF	TGTGCCAGCAGGCGCAGCCCCTATGGCTACACCTTC
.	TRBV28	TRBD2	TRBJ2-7	CASSPGGRAVEQYF	TGTGCCAGCAGTCCTGGCGGGAGGGCCGTCGAGCAGTACTTC
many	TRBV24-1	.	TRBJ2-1	CATSDLAQNEQFF	TGTGCCACCAGTGATTTGGCGCAGAATGAGCAGTTCTTC
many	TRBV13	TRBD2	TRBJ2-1	CASSPLAGRNEQFF	TGTGCCAGCAGCCCACTAGCGGGCCGGAATGAGCAGTTCTTC